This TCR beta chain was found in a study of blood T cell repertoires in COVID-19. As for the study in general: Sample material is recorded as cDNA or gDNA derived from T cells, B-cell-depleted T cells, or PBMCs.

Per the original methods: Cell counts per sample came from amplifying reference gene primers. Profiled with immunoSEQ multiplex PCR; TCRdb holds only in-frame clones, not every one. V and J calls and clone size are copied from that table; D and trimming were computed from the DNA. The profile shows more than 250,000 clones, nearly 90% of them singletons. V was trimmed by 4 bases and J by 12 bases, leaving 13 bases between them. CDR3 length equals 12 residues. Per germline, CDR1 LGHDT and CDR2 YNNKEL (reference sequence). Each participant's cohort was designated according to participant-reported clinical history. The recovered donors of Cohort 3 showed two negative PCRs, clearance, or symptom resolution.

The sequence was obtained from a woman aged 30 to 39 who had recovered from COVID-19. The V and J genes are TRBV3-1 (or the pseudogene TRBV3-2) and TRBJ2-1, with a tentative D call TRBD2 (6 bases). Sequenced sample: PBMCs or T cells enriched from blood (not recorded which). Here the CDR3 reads CASSLPHGGQFF. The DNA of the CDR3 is TGTGCCAGCAGCCTCCCCCACGGGGGGCAGTTCTTC.